What follows are 3 T cell receptor beta chains derived from one specimen sequenced in a study of molecular identifiers for immune sequencing clone quantification. MiXCR, run by TCRdb on the PCR reads, gives a single entry per CDR3 protein. Of some 320,000 distinct CDR3 sequences in the sample, 20% to 25% were seen once. The sequencing sample was made of naive CD8+ T cells from blood, with Jurkat cell RNA spiked in. Subset given: FACS-sorted CD8+CD4-CCR7+CD45RA+ naive T cells. All receptors derive from a human donor in good health. Some libraries in this study had Jurkat cell RNA spiked in.

This clonotype has at least ten counts. V and J are TRBV5-6 and TRBJ2-7; 9 bases are a match to TRBD2. The CDR3 sequence is 14 residues long. Germline V gives CDR1 SGHDT, CDR2 YYEEEE. V was pared by 4 bases and J by 4 bases, with 6 bases of the junction left unmatched. The CDR3 nucleotides are TGTGCCAGCAGCGATAGCGGGGGCAGGTACGAGCAGTACTTC. This translates into CASSDSGGRYEQYF.

There are many counts of this clonotype. The chain employs TRBV2 and TRBJ1-2; D may be TRBD1 (5 bases). Germline loops: CDR1 SNHLY, CDR2 FYNNEI. Trimming cost V 6 bases and J 4 bases, with 18 bases left between them. This CDR3 is built from 15 residues. This CDR3 is CASRESRGVTYGYTF. The CDR3 bases are TGTGCCAGCAGGGAATCGAGGGGAGTTACCTATGGCTACACCTTC.

This clonotype was seen at least ten times. This chain connects TRBV24-1 to TRBJ1-2; the D is unclear. The CDR3 runs 14 residues. Germline lookup yields CDR1 KGHDR and CDR2 SFDVKD. Trimming removed 3 bases from V and 4 bases from J, with 11 bases in between. The CDR3 sequence: CATSDDTFPYGYTF. CDR3 sequence (DNA): TGTGCCACCAGTGATGACACCTTCCCCTATGGCTACACCTTC.